This TCR beta chain was recovered during a study of OX40 agonist ivuxolimab in advanced cancers. Only one count was recorded for this clone. Germline CDR1 and CDR2: SGDLS and YYNGEE. V was clipped by 0 bases and J by 0 bases; unmatched bases: 15. CDR3 length: 20 residues. The table came from immunoSEQ multiplex PCR; TCRdb's copy has only in-frame clones and leaves some out. The sample has tens of thousands of clones, 80% to 95% seen once. The sample here was CD4+ or CD8+ T cells sorted from blood, taken in a trial of the OX40 agonist ivuxolimab. The J gene is TRBJ2-3, the V gene TRBV9, with TRBD2 matching 8 bases. The origin of this receptor is an adult with an advanced solid tumor such as melanoma, head and neck, liver or kidney cancer. CDR3 nucleotides: TGTGCCAGCAGCGTAGTGGGTAGCGGGGTCGGGAACCCTAGCACAGATACGCAGTATTTT. Encoded protein: CASSVVGSGVGNPSTDTQYF.